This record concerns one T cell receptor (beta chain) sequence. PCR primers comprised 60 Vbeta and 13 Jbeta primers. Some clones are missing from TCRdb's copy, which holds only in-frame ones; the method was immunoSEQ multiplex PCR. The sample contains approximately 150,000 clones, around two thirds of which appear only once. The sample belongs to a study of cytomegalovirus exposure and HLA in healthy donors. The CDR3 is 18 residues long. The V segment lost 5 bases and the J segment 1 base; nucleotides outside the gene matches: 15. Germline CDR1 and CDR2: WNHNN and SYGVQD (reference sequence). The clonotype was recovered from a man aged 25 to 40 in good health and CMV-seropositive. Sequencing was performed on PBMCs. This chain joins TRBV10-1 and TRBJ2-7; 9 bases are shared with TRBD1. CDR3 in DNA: TGCGCCAGCAGTCAAACGGGGCCGGCTGGACAGGGGTCCTACGAGCAGTACTTC. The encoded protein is CASSQTGPAGQGSYEQYF.